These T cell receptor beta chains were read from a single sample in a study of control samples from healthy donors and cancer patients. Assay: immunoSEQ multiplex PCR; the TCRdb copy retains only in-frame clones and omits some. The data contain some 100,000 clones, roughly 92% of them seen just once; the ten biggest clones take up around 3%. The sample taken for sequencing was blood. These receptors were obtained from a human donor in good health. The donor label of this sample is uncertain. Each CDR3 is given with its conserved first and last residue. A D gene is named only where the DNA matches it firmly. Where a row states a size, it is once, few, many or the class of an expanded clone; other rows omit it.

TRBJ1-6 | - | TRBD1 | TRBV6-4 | TGTGCCAGCGTTTACAGGGGAACCTATAATTCACCCCTCCACTTT | CASVYRGTYNSPLHF
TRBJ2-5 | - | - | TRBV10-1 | TGCGCCAGCAGTGACAGGGTCCAAGAGACCCAGTACTTC | CASSDRVQETQYF
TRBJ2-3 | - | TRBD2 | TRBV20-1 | TGCAGTGCTAGTGGGACTAGCGGGGCAGATACGCAGTATTTT | CSASGTSGADTQYF
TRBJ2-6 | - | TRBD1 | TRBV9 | TGTGCCAGCAGCGTAGCGAAGGGACAGGGGAGCTCTGGGGCCAACGTCCTGACTTTC | CASSVAKGQGSSGANVLTF
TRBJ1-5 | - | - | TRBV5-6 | TGTGCCAGCAGCTTGGGTCACCAGCAGCCCCAGCATTTT | CASSLGHQQPQHF
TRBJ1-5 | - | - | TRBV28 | TGTGCCAGCAGTTGGGGGAGCAATCAGCCCCAGCATTTT | CASSWGSNQPQHF
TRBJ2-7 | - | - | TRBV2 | TGTGCCAGCAGTGAGTTCCCGAACACCTACGAGCAGTACTTC | CASSEFPNTYEQYF
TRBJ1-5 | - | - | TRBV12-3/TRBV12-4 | TGTGCCAGCAGTTTAACCGCGGACCAGCCCCAGCATTTT | CASSLTADQPQHF
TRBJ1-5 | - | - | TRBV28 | TGTGCCAGCAACGGACAAGGTTCGGGCAATCAGCCCCAGCATTTT | CASNGQGSGNQPQHF
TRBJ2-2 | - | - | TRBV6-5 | TGTGCCAGCGCGAGAGGGACCGGGGGCACCGGGGAGCTGTTTTTT | CASARGTGGTGELFF
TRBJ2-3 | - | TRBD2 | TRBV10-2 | TGCGCCACCGACAGCGGGGGGGCGGGAGACACGCAGTATTTT | CATDSGGAGDTQYF
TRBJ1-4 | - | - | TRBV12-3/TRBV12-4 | TGTGCCAGCCTAGGGGTTGAAAAACTGTTTTTT | CASLGVEKLFF
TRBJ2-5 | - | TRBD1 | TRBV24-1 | TGTGCCACCAGTGATTTGTCAGGGGGCAAGGAGACCCAGTACTTC | CATSDLSGGKETQYF
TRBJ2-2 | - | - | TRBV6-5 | TGTGCCAGCAGTTATTCCGGGGAGAACACCGGGGAGCTGTTTTTT | CASSYSGENTGELFF
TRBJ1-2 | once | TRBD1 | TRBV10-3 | TGTGCCATCAGTTTTTTTGGTCTAGCCGGGACAGGCACTAACTATGGCTACACCTTC | CAISFFGLAGTGTNYGYTF
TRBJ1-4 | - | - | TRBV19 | TGTGCCAGTTCCACCTCCACGGGAGTTCATGAAAAACTGTTTTTT | CASSTSTGVHEKLFF
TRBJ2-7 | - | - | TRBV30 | TGTGCCTGGAGTGTATTCGGGGGGCTCAGCCACTACGAGCAGTACTTC | CAWSVFGGLSHYEQYF
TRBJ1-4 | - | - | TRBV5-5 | TGTGCCAGCAGCAGCCCGGGACACCCTAATGAAAAACTGTTTTTT | CASSSPGHPNEKLFF
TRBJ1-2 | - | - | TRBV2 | TGTGCCAGCAGGCAGGGCAGCTATGGCTACACCTTC | CASRQGSYGYTF
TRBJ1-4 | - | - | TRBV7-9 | TGTGCCAGCAGCTTACTGGATGTAGCAACTAATGAAAAACTGTTTTTT | CASSLLDVATNEKLFF
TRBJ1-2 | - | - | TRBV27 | TGTGCCAGCAGTTTGGACAGTTCCTATGGCTACACCTTC | CASSLDSSYGYTF
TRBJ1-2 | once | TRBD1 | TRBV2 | TGTGCCAGCAGTGCAGGGGGGGACTATGGCTACACCTTC | CASSAGGDYGYTF
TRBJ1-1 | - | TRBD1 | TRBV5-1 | TGCGCCAGCAGCCGGGGGAGGACAGGAGGCACTGAAGCTTTCTTT | CASSRGRTGGTEAFF
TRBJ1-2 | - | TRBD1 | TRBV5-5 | TGTGCCAGCAGCTTGCCACAGGGGGCGCAAGACTATGGCTACACCTTC | CASSLPQGAQDYGYTF
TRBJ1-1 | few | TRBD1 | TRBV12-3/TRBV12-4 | TGTGCCAGCAGACTACAACAGGGGCGGGTATTCTTT | CASRLQQGRVFF
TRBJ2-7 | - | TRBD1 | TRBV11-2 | TGTGCCAGCAGCTTACGGGACAGGGGCGAGCAGTACTTC | CASSLRDRGEQYF
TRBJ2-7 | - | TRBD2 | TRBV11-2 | TGTGCCAGCAGCAATAGCGGGGGAGCCAACTACGAGCAGTACTTC | CASSNSGGANYEQYF
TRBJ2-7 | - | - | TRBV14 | TGTGCCAGCAGCCAAGAAGAAGGGGCTTACGAGCAGTACTTC | CASSQEEGAYEQYF
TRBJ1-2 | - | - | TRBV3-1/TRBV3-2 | TGTGCCAGCAGCCAAGATCTTTTTGTTCTTAATGGCTACACCTTC | CASSQDLFVLNGYTF